Listed below are T cell receptor beta chains from one sample, sequenced in a study of glioma-infiltrating T cells after dendritic cell vaccination. Libraries were prepared by immunoSEQ multiplex PCR; TCRdb keeps only in-frame clonotypes and omits some of them. The table shows roughly 60,000 clones, with about 84% occurring only once. The input for sequencing was blood, taken after dendritic cell vaccination. The receptors shown here come from a human donor with glioblastoma. CDR3s include the opening cysteine and the closing phenylalanine or tryptophan. A D gene is named only where the DNA matches it firmly. Size values are once, few and many counts, or a class for expanded clones, and some rows have none.

d_gene | j_gene | v_gene | abundance | CDR3nt | CDR3aa
TRBD1 | TRBJ1-4 | TRBV7-2 | NA | TGTGCCAGCAGCCCGGTCCCGGGACAGGGGGCGCGGGAAAAACTGTTTTTT | CASSPVPGQGAREKLFF
NA | TRBJ2-5 | TRBV5-1 | NA | TGCGCCAGCAGCTCCGGGTCAACGGAAACCCAGTACTTC | CASSSGSTETQYF
NA | TRBJ2-7 | TRBV7-9 | NA | TGTGCCAGCAGCTTAGTACTAGCCGAGCAGTACTTC | CASSLVLAEQYF
TRBD2 | TRBJ2-1 | TRBV4-2 | NA | TGTGCCAGCAGCCAGCCGGGACTAGGGGATAATGAGCAGTTCTTC | CASSQPGLGDNEQFF
NA | TRBJ2-7 | TRBV11-3 | NA | TGTGCCAGCAGCTTAGTGTGGGGTACAGAGGGTCGCTACGAGCAGTACTTC | CASSLVWGTEGRYEQYF
TRBD1 | TRBJ2-6 | TRBV5-4 | NA | TGTGCCAGCAGCCTGGACAGGGGGCAGTCTGGGGCCAACGTCCTGACTTTC | CASSLDRGQSGANVLTF
TRBD1 | TRBJ1-2 | TRBV6-5 | NA | TGTGCCAGCAGTTACCTGGGACAGGGGAACGGCTACACCTTC | CASSYLGQGNGYTF
TRBD1 | TRBJ1-4 | TRBV2 | once | TGTGCCAGCAGCTTGCCCGGGACAGGACATGAAAAACTGTTTTTT | CASSLPGTGHEKLFF
NA | TRBJ2-5 | TRBV11-2 | few | TGTGCCAGCAGCTTCGCAGGGGAGGAGACCCAGTACTTC | CASSFAGEETQYF
TRBD1 | TRBJ2-7 | TRBV6-1 | NA | TGTGCCAGCAACGGACAGGGCCTACACTACGAGCAGTACTTC | CASNGQGLHYEQYF
TRBD1 | TRBJ2-7 | TRBV19 | NA | TGTGCCAGTAGTATGGGGACAGGGGGCGAGCAGTACTTC | CASSMGTGGEQYF
NA | TRBJ2-4 | TRBV29-1 | once | TGCAGCGTTGAGAGAGCAGGGGGGAACATTCAGTACTTC | CSVERAGGNIQYF
TRBD1 | TRBJ2-2 | TRBV7-3 | NA | TGTGCCAGCAGCTTAGGACAGGGGGCAGCCGGGGAGCTGTTTTTT | CASSLGQGAAGELFF
TRBD1 | TRBJ2-5 | TRBV5-6 | NA | TGTGCCAGCAGCTCCCGGGACAGCAAGAGAACCCAGTACTTC | CASSSRDSKRTQYF
TRBD2 | TRBJ2-7 | TRBV9 | NA | TGTGCCAGCAGCGTAGAACTAGCGGGTGAGCAGTACTTC | CASSVELAGEQYF
NA | TRBJ2-3 | TRBV5-4 | NA | TGTGCCAGCAGCTTGAAGACCCAGGGTAGCACAGATACGCAGTATTTT | CASSLKTQGSTDTQYF
NA | TRBJ1-2 | TRBV7-2 | NA | TGTGCCAGCAGCTTAGGCGCTGCGGACAGCCGAGCGGGCTACACCTTC | CASSLGAADSRAGYTF
TRBD1 | TRBJ2-1 | TRBV18 | NA | TGTGCCAGCTCACCCGGGACAGGAGACAATGAGCAGTTCTTC | CASSPGTGDNEQFF
TRBD2 | TRBJ2-1 | TRBV4-3 | NA | TGCGCCAGCAGCCAAGGGACTAGCATAAACAATGAGCAGTTCTTC | CASSQGTSINNEQFF
NA | TRBJ2-5 | TRBV30 | NA | TGTGCCTGGAGTTCCCCAGGGAGGCAAGAGACCCAGTACTTC | CAWSSPGRQETQYF
NA | TRBJ1-5 | TRBV27 | NA | TGTGCCAGCAGTTTAACTATTAATCAGCCCCAGCATTTT | CASSLTINQPQHF
NA | TRBJ2-1 | TRBV10-3 | NA | TGTGCCATCAGTGCCGTGTCCTACAATGAGCAGTTCTTC | CAISAVSYNEQFF